A single sample gave rise to the 30 T cell receptor beta chains below, sequenced in a study of PD-1 blockade in classical Hodgkin lymphoma. All trial patients relapsed after autologous stem cell transplantation. From thawed PBMCs, CD8+ T cells were isolated by magnetic negative selection. TCRdb's copy holds only in-frame clones and misses some; the assay was immunoSEQ multiplex PCR. The data contain fewer than 30,000 clones, approximately 86% of them singletons. The sequenced sample was CD8+ T cells from blood, obtained at baseline. Source of these receptors: a human donor with classical Hodgkin lymphoma.

The gene calls are TRBV5-1 and TRBJ2-7; 10 bases fit TRBD2. Germline V CDR1 and CDR2: SGHRS, YFSETQ. The CDR3 totals 16 residues. The V gene end was trimmed by 4 bases and the J gene end by 3 bases; junction bases not matched to a gene: 10. This chain's CDR3 is CASSPGPGLANYEQYF. For the CDR3, the DNA is TGCGCCAGCAGCCCTGGCCCGGGACTAGCGAACTACGAGCAGTACTTC. The whole variable domain, filled in from reference TRBV5-1 and TRBJ2-7, reads KAGVTQTPRYLIKTRGQQVTLSCSPISGHRSVSWYQQTPGQGLQFLFEYFSETQRNKGNFPGRFSGRQFSNSRSEMNVSTLELGDSALYLCASSPGPGLANYEQYFGPGTRLTVT.

V is TRBV11-3 and J is TRBJ2-7; TRBD1 agrees at 9 bases. J was trimmed by 6 bases and V by 5 bases; bases with no gene match: 5. CDR1 is SGHNT and CDR2 is YENEEA in the germline V gene. The CDR3 extends over 13 amino acids. The CDR3 region is CASSQTGGREQYF. CDR3 DNA: TGTGCCAGCAGCCAAACAGGGGGCCGCGAGCAGTACTTC.

The chain uses TRBV2 and TRBJ2-7, with D possibly TRBD2 on 6 matching bases. There are 13 residues in the CDR3. Trimming pared 8 bases from V and 0 bases from J, leaving 11 bases between. Germline V gene data show CDR1 as SNHLY and CDR2 as FYNNEI. The CDR3 loop is CASSPGSSYEQYF. In DNA, the CDR3 is TGTGCCAGCTCCCCCGGGAGCTCCTACGAGCAGTACTTC.

This clone was recorded only once. The chain carries TRBV15 and TRBJ2-7; 10 bases map to TRBD1. The germline V gene encodes CDR1 LNHNV and CDR2 YYDKDF (reference sequence). Trimming cost V 5 bases and J 3 bases; bases outside gene matches: 4. The CDR3 consists of 14 residues. The CDR3, as DNA: TGTGCCACCAGCGCGCGGACAGGGGGCTACGAGCAGTACTTC. As protein: CATSARTGGYEQYF.

V gene TRBV27 combines with J gene TRBJ1-1; D gene unclear. The CDR3 has 15 amino acids. The germline V gene has CDR1 MNHEY and CDR2 SMNVEV (reference sequence). V lost 3 bases to trimming and J lost 3 bases, with 14 bases between them. In DNA form, the CDR3 reads TGTGCCAGCAGTTTGGTAGGGCGGGGAGACACTGAAGCTTTCTTT. Translation gives CASSLVGRGDTEAFF.

The J gene is TRBJ1-4, the V gene TRBV28; 10 nucleotides match TRBD1. Germline loops: CDR1 MDHEN, CDR2 SYDVKM. The CDR3 runs 12 residues. The V and J ends lost 8 bases and 11 bases, in that order; junction bases with no gene match: 5. The CDR3 loop is CASGDRGPKLFF. CDR3 nucleotides: TGTGCCAGCGGAGACAGGGGGCCCAAACTGTTTTTT.

The gene calls are TRBV7-9 and TRBJ2-7, with 7 bases identical to TRBD2. The CDR3 length is 17 residues. CDR1 is SEHNR, CDR2 FQNEAQ, per germline (reference sequence). Germline trimming cut 6 bases from V and 1 base from J; bases unmatched to any gene: 15. The CDR3 bases are TGTGCCAGCAGTCATCCCGGGGAGCGGGAACTTTCCTACGAGCAGTACTTC. Translation: CASSHPGERELSYEQYF.

The V gene is TRBV7-9, the J gene TRBJ2-2, with D perhaps matching TRBD2 (5 bases). CDR3 length equals 15 residues. Trimming left V 6 bases short and J 7 bases short, with 18 bases between. Germline CDR1 SEHNR, CDR2 FQNEAQ (reference sequence). In nucleotides, the CDR3 is TGTGCCAGCAGAGAACCTGCGGGCCCTAACGGGGAGCTGTTTTTT. Residues: CASREPAGPNGELFF.

V usage is TRBV10-1 and J usage is TRBJ1-4; D unresolved. V was clipped by 7 bases and J by 6 bases, with 12 bases between them. This CDR3 spans 13 amino acids. The germline V gene encodes CDR1 WNHNN and CDR2 SYGVQD (reference sequence). Here the CDR3 reads CASKDGEDEKLFF. For the CDR3, the DNA is TGCGCCAGCAAGGACGGAGAGGATGAAAAACTGTTTTTT.

The count of this clone is one. V gene TRBV28 combines with J gene TRBJ2-7; 8 nucleotides align to TRBD1. Trimming removed 4 bases from V and 9 bases from J; junction bases left unmatched: 2. The CDR3 is 11 amino acids. Looked up from germline, CDR1 is MDHEN and CDR2 is SYDVKM. CDR3 in amino acids: CASSSGGGQYF. CDR3 nucleotide sequence: TGTGCCAGCAGTTCAGGGGGCGGGCAGTACTTC.

This sequence joins TRBV10-2 and TRBJ2-5; D could derive from TRBD1 or TRBD2 (5 bases each). Trimming cost V 8 bases and J 1 base, with 14 bases left between them. The CDR3 runs 14 residues. Germline V gives CDR1 WSHSY, CDR2 SAAADI. The CDR3 nucleotides read TGCGCCAGCGGGGACCTGTTAGCCCAAGAGACCCAGTACTTC. Protein sequence: CASGDLLAQETQYF.

The CDR3 here is CSASPADRSGAGNTIYF. CDR3 sequence (DNA): TGCAGCGCGTCACCGGCCGACAGGAGCGGAGCTGGAAACACCATATATTTT. This chain connects TRBV29-1 to TRBJ1-3; D is perhaps TRBD1 (6 bases). The CDR3 spans 17 residues. Germline-derived CDR1 and CDR2 are SQVTM and ANQGSEA. V was shortened by 7 bases and J by 2 bases, with 24 bases between the two germline ends. The full variable domain, rest sourced from reference TRBV29-1 and TRBJ1-3, is SAVISQKPSRDICQRGTSLTIQCQVDSQVTMMFWYRQQPGQSLTLIATANQGSEATYESGFVIDKFPISRPNLTFSTLTVSNMSPEDSSIYLCSASPADRSGAGNTIYFGEGSWLTVV.

The rearrangement joins TRBV2 to TRBJ2-7, with TRBD2 as a possible D gene (6 bases). This CDR3 comprises 13 residues. The V gene's germline CDR1 is SNHLY and CDR2 FYNNEI. The V end was cut by 7 bases, the J end by 3 bases, with 13 bases between. In DNA, the CDR3 is TGTGCCAGCATAGGGGTAGCGGACTACGAGCAGTACTTC. It translates to CASIGVADYEQYF.

The sample holds a few counts of this clone. V and J are TRBV6-5 and TRBJ2-2; no firm D call. V was clipped by 2 bases and J by 6 bases, with 4 bases between them. The germline gives CDR1 MNHEY, CDR2 SVGAGI. CDR3 length equals 12 residues. The CDR3 here is CASSYQSGELFF. The CDR3 bases are TGTGCCAGCAGTTACCAATCCGGGGAGCTGTTTTTT.

The rearrangement links TRBV7-9 to TRBJ2-2; the D is unclear. Germline CDR1 SEHNR, CDR2 FQNEAQ (reference sequence). Trimming left V 2 bases short and J 0 bases short, with 7 bases between. The CDR3 sequence is 15 residues long. In DNA form, the CDR3 reads TGTGCCAGCAGCTTAAGACCCGCGAACACCGGGGAGCTGTTTTTT. It encodes CASSLRPANTGELFF.

This chain connects TRBV4-1 to TRBJ2-1, with TRBD2 as a possible D gene (5 bases). Germline lookup yields CDR1 MGHRA and CDR2 YSYEKL. Trimming removed 3 bases at V and 3 bases at J, with 18 bases between. CDR3 size: 17 residues. CDR3 nucleotide sequence: TGCGCCAGCAGCCATTCGGCGGGCCAAATCCTCTACAATGAGCAGTTCTTC. Encoded protein: CASSHSAGQILYNEQFF.

CDR3 DNA sequence: TGTGCCAGCAGCGTAGGGGGCTTAACCAAAAACATTCAGTACTTC. This translates into CASSVGGLTKNIQYF. J is TRBJ2-4 and V is TRBV9, with a possible D match to TRBD1 (5 bases). This CDR3 contains 15 residues. CDR1 is SGDLS and CDR2 is YYNGEE in the germline V gene. V was shortened by 0 bases and J by 2 bases, with 9 bases between the two germline ends.

This chain links TRBV9 with TRBJ1-2, with a tentative D call TRBD1 (5 bases). The CDR3 loop spans 19 amino acids. V lost 2 bases and J 3 bases, leaving 26 bases between the germline ends. Germline values: CDR1 SGDLS, CDR2 YYNGEE. DNA for the CDR3: TGTGCCAGCAGCGTCAAGCTCCGGGACTCAAACCTCGACGACTATGGCTACACCTTC. Translation gives CASSVKLRDSNLDDYGYTF.

This clone was seen once. The rearrangement links TRBV18 to TRBJ2-7; 11 nucleotides agree with TRBD2. Looked up from germline, CDR1 is KGHSH and CDR2 is LQKENI. This CDR3 spans 17 amino acids. Trimming removed 3 bases from V and 7 bases from J; junction bases left unmatched: 14. The CDR3 protein is CASSPPTQLAGVQEQYF. The CDR3 nucleotides are TGTGCCAGCTCACCCCCGACCCAACTAGCGGGAGTTCAAGAGCAGTACTTC.

V is TRBV29-1 and J is TRBJ1-2, with D perhaps matching TRBD1 (6 bases). CDR1 is SQVTM, CDR2 ANQGSEA, per germline. V was shortened by 4 bases and J by 8 bases, with 14 bases between the two germline ends. This CDR3 is 12 amino acids long. CDR3 coding DNA: TGCAGCGTTGCTCGGGGGGCGCGCGGCTACACCTTC. This translates into CSVARGARGYTF.

The chain joins TRBV5-6 to TRBJ2-7; 8 nucleotides align to TRBD1. Germline lookup yields CDR1 SGHDT and CDR2 YYEEEE. The V gene end was trimmed by 4 bases and the J gene end by 4 bases; junction bases not matched to a gene: 7. This CDR3 contains 14 residues. CDR3 region: CASSLPRQGYEQYF. The CDR3 nucleotides are TGTGCCAGCAGCCTGCCGAGACAGGGGTACGAGCAGTACTTC.

This chain uses TRBV5-4 with TRBJ1-1, with D tentatively TRBD1 (5 bases). In germline, CDR1 is SGHNT, CDR2 YYREEE (reference sequence). The CDR3 is 14 residues long. Trimming removed 2 bases from V and 3 bases from J, with 11 bases in between. This chain's CDR3 is CASSLGWGDTEAFF. CDR3 nucleotide sequence: TGTGCCAGCAGCTTAGGCTGGGGCGACACTGAAGCTTTCTTT.

The rearrangement links TRBV19 to TRBJ2-2; D is possibly TRBD1 (5 bases). Germline CDR1 is LNHDA and CDR2 is SQIVND (reference sequence). There are 17 residues in the CDR3. V was trimmed by 4 bases and J by 5 bases, leaving 20 bases between them. The CDR3 here is CASSTPSAGLRTGELFF. The DNA for the CDR3 is TGTGCCAGTAGTACCCCGTCGGCAGGGTTAAGGACCGGGGAGCTGTTTTTT.

The V call is TRBV6-5, the J call TRBJ1-1; a possible D gene is TRBD1 (5 bases). The V and J ends lost 2 bases and 5 bases respectively, with 9 bases between them. The CDR3 has 13 residues. Germline V gene lookup returns CDR1 MNHEY and CDR2 SVGAGI. The CDR3 reads CASSYQGRTEAFF. As DNA, the CDR3 is TGTGCCAGCAGTTACCAGGGAAGAACTGAAGCTTTCTTT.

This clone was detected once. V usage is TRBV28 and J usage is TRBJ1-1, with 11 bases fitting TRBD1. Germline lookup yields CDR1 MDHEN and CDR2 SYDVKM. After removal of 8 bases from V and 4 bases from J, the junction contained 6 bases not matched to a gene. The CDR3 is made up of 14 amino acids. CDR3 loop: CASRAGTGGTEAFF. DNA of the CDR3: TGTGCCAGCCGCGCCGGGACAGGGGGCACTGAAGCTTTCTTT.

The CDR3 protein is CASSLSGLSTDTQYF. The CDR3 region has the DNA TGTGCCAGCAGCCTGAGCGGTCTCAGCACAGATACGCAGTATTTT. V gene TRBV7-9 combines with J gene TRBJ2-3; the D gene is possibly TRBD2 (5 bases). This CDR3 has 15 amino acids. Germline CDR1 is SEHNR and CDR2 is FQNEAQ (reference sequence). Trimming removed 5 bases from V and 0 bases from J, with 12 bases in between.

In its sample, this clone was seen a few times. The chain links TRBV28 to TRBJ1-1; D uncertain. This CDR3 comprises 13 residues. Germline values: CDR1 MDHEN, CDR2 SYDVKM. Trimming took 5 bases from V and 7 from J, leaving 14 bases between them. The DNA of the CDR3 is TGTGCCAGCAGTACCACGTCAGGTGGTGAAGCTTTCTTT. Protein sequence: CASSTTSGGEAFF.

This sequence joins TRBV4-1 and TRBJ2-7; D tentatively reads TRBD1 or TRBD2 (5 bases each). The CDR3 spans 13 residues. CDR1 is MGHRA and CDR2 is YSYEKL in the germline V gene. Trimming removed 3 bases at V and 5 bases at J, with 11 bases between. The CDR3 region is CASSQGVGNEQYF. DNA of the CDR3: TGCGCCAGCAGCCAGGGGGTTGGGAACGAGCAGTACTTC.

V gene TRBV7-6 combines with J gene TRBJ2-7, with a tentative D call TRBD1 (5 bases). Trimming removed 6 bases from V and 1 base from J, with 16 bases in between. This CDR3 comprises 15 residues. Germline assignment: CDR1 SGHVS and CDR2 FNYEAQ. The CDR3 spells CASSSGIGPSYEQYF. CDR3 nucleotide sequence: TGTGCCAGCAGTTCAGGGATCGGACCATCCTACGAGCAGTACTTC.

For this clone: An end of the junction differs from the germline gene, which may be a read error. The J gene is TRBJ1-2, the V gene TRBV9; D may be TRBD1 (5 bases). This CDR3 comprises 11 residues. The germline gives CDR1 SGDLS, CDR2 YYNGEE. CDR3 sequence reads: CASSPNRREDF. DNA for the CDR3: TGTGCCAGCAGCCCAAACAGGCGGGAGGACTTC.